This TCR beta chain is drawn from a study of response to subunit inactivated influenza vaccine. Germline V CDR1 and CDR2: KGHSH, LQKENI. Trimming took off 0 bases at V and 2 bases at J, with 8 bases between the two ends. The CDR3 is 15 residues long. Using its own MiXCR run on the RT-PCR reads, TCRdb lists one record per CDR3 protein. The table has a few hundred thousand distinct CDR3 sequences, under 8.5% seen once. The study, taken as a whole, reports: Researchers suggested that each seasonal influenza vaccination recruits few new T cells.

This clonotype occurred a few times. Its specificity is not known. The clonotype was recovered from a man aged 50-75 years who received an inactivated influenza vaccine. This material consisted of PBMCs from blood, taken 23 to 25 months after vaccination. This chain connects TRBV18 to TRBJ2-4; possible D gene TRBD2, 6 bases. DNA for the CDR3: TGTGCCAGCTCACCACCGGAGGGTTCCAAAAACATTCAGTACTTC. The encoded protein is CASSPPEGSKNIQYF.